The next 21 T cell receptor beta chains were all read from a single sample in a study of blood T cells in healthy people across ages. It was with a sample-barcoded 5' primer and a J-beta primer mix that a second PCR of about 7 to 12 cycles was run. TCRdb redid the calling of the 5' RACE reads with MiXCR, one entry per CDR3 protein. Of 590,000 or so distinct CDR3 sequences in the sample, approximately 30% were seen once. The sequenced sample consisted of blood. These receptors were collected from a woman aged 80 or older in good health.

This clonotype has at least ten counts. This rearrangement joins TRBV7-2 to TRBJ2-5, with D perhaps matching TRBD1 (6 bases). Germline CDR1 is SGHTA and CDR2 is FQGNSA. V dropped 2 bases and J dropped 13 bases, with 17 bases sitting between them. This CDR3 comprises 13 residues. CDR3 sequence: CASSLMGALSPYF. As DNA, the CDR3 is TGTGCCAGCAGCTTAATGGGGGCCCTTAGTCCGTACTTC.

This clonotype was found many times. This chain connects TRBV6-1 to TRBJ2-3, with TRBD1 matching 7 bases. Losses at the gene ends were 7 bases for V and 4 bases for J; bases not matched to a gene: 5. The germline gives CDR1 MNHNS, CDR2 SASEGT. The CDR3 totals 13 residues. CDR3 sequence: CASTLDRADTQYF. The CDR3 coding sequence is TGTGCCAGCACCCTCGACAGGGCAGATACGCAGTATTTT.

This clonotype was detected many times. The V and J genes are TRBV3-1 and TRBJ1-1, with D possibly being TRBD1 (6 bases). CDR3 length equals 14 residues. V was shortened by 4 bases and J by 0 bases, with 9 bases between the two germline ends. CDR1 and CDR2 from the germline V gene are LGHDT and YNNKEL (reference sequence). The CDR3 bases are TGTGCCAGCAGCCCAGGGGTTTTGAACACTGAAGCTTTCTTT. It yields the protein CASSPGVLNTEAFF. Together with reference TRBV3-1 and TRBJ1-1, the CDR3 gives the full variable domain: DTAVSQTPKYLVTQMGNDKSIKCEQNLGHDTMYWYKQDSKKFLKIMFSYNNKELIINETVPNRFSPKSPDKAHLNLHINSLELGDSAVYFCASSPGVLNTEAFFGQGTRLTVV.

The sample holds many counts of this clonotype. V gene TRBV2 combines with J gene TRBJ2-1; 12 nucleotides line up with TRBD2. The CDR3 spans 15 residues. Per the germline V gene, CDR1 is SNHLY and CDR2 is FYNNEI. Trimming took 6 bases from V and 7 from J; bases not matched to a gene: 7. The chain's CDR3 is CASSPTSGGQNEQFF. Here the CDR3 DNA reads TGTGCCAGCAGCCCTACTAGCGGGGGGCAAAATGAGCAGTTCTTC. The entire variable domain, with the rest obtained from reference TRBV2 and TRBJ2-1, is as follows: EPEVTQTPSHQVTQMGQEVILRCVPISNHLYFYWYRQILGQKVEFLVSFYNNEISEKSEIFDDQFSVERPDGSNFTLKIRSTKLEDSAMYFCASSPTSGGQNEQFFGPGTRLTVL.

At least ten counts were recorded for this clonotype. This sequence joins TRBV6-2 or TRBV6-3 and TRBJ2-5, with 8 bases matching TRBD2. The CDR3 spans 16 residues. Germline V gives CDR1 MNHEY, CDR2 SVGEGT. Unmatched junction bases numbered 4, after V lost 0 bases and J lost 1 base. The CDR3 nucleotides are TGTGCCAGCAGTTACTCGAACCGGGGGGGCCAAGAGACCCAGTACTTC. Translating gives CASSYSNRGGQETQYF.

This clonotype has just a few counts. V gene TRBV30 combines with J gene TRBJ2-6, with TRBD2 identical over 7 bases. V dropped 2 bases and J dropped 4; count of bases not matched to a gene: 5. In germline, CDR1 is GTSNPN, CDR2 SVGIG (reference sequence). CDR3 length: 15 residues. In DNA, the CDR3 is TGTGCCTGGAGTTGGGGAGGGGCCGGGGCCAACGTCCTGACTTTC. Protein: CAWSWGGAGANVLTF.

This clonotype was observed many times. The V and J genes are TRBV5-1 and TRBJ2-4; D unclear. The germline V gene encodes CDR1 SGHRS and CDR2 YFSETQ. This CDR3 is 14 amino acids long. With 0 bases removed from V and 3 bases from J, the gap between germline ends came to 7 bases. CDR3 nucleotides: TGCGCCAGCAGCTTGGCCGTTGACAAAAACATTCAGTACTTC. It encodes CASSLAVDKNIQYF.

This clonotype was counted many times. V usage is TRBV28 and J usage is TRBJ2-5; D may correspond to TRBD1 or TRBD2 (6 bases each). The CDR3 covers 17 residues. The V gene lost 4 bases and the J gene lost 2 bases, with 20 bases spanning the gap. CDR1 is MDHEN, CDR2 SYDVKM, per germline. CDR3 sequence (DNA): TGTGCCAGCAGTTCTTACCCGGGGGCGGGGATACAAGAGACCCAGTACTTC. Its translation is CASSSYPGAGIQETQYF. The full variable domain, rest sourced from reference TRBV28 and TRBJ2-5, is DVKVTQSSRYLVKRTGEKVFLECVQDMDHENMFWYRQDPGLGLRLIYFSYDVKMKEKGDIPEGYSVSREKKERFSLILESASTNQTSMYLCASSSYPGAGIQETQYFGPGTRLLVL.

This clonotype was recorded once. A read error may account for a junction end that differs from germline. This sequence joins TRBV5-1 and TRBJ2-5; tentatively, D is TRBD1 (6 bases). From germline, CDR1 is SGHRS and CDR2 YFSETQ. The CDR3 length is 14 residues. The CDR3 region is CASSLVDSQETQDF. CDR3 sequence (DNA): TGCGCCAGCAGCTTGGTGGACAGCCAAGAGACCCAGGACTTC.

This clonotype was detected ten times or more. The chain combines TRBV7-2 with TRBJ2-1; 12 positions agree with TRBD2. CDR3 length: 17 amino acids. The germline V gene has CDR1 SGHTA and CDR2 FQGNSA. V lost 5 bases and J lost 4; bases outside the gene matches: 9. The CDR3 loop reads CASSPGHGTSGYNEQFF. For the CDR3, the DNA is TGTGCCAGCAGCCCGGGTCACGGGACTAGCGGGTACAATGAGCAGTTCTTC.

This clonotype appeared a few times. This rearrangement joins TRBV3-1 to TRBJ1-2, with TRBD1 matching 9 bases. Germline assignment: CDR1 LGHDT and CDR2 YNNKEL (reference sequence). There are 15 residues in the CDR3. V lost 4 bases and J lost 5; bases outside the gene matches: 8. The CDR3 reads CASSRKRQGGYGYTF. Written as DNA, the CDR3 is TGTGCCAGCAGCCGGAAGCGACAGGGGGGGTATGGCTACACCTTC. Supplemented by reference TRBV3-1 and TRBJ1-2, the full variable domain reads DTAVSQTPKYLVTQMGNDKSIKCEQNLGHDTMYWYKQDSKKFLKIMFSYNNKELIINETVPNRFSPKSPDKAHLNLHINSLELGDSAVYFCASSRKRQGGYGYTFGSGTRLTVV.

This clonotype was recorded a few times. The V call is TRBV5-1, the J call TRBJ2-5; TRBD1 might be the D (7 bases). Germline V lookup: CDR1 SGHRS, CDR2 YFSETQ. The CDR3 covers 15 residues. V was cut by 4 bases and J by 5 bases, with 18 bases left in between. CDR3 sequence reads: CASSTETGSGETQYF. The CDR3 DNA is TGCGCCAGCAGCACAGAGACAGGGAGCGGGGAGACCCAGTACTTC.

The sample holds many counts of this clonotype. The rearrangement links TRBV2 to TRBJ1-5; D might be TRBD1 (6 bases). Trimming cost V 4 bases and J 3 bases, with 13 bases left between them. CDR1 is SNHLY, CDR2 FYNNEI, per germline. CDR3 size: 15 residues. This CDR3 is CASSASRDTNQPQHF. The CDR3 nucleotides read TGTGCCAGCAGTGCCAGCCGGGACACCAATCAGCCCCAGCATTTT.

V is TRBV30 and J is TRBJ1-3; 9 bases line up with TRBD1. Looked up from germline, CDR1 is GTSNPN and CDR2 is SVGIG (reference sequence). The CDR3 runs to 13 residues. Trimming at V came to 8 bases and at J to 8 bases, leaving 10 bases not matched to a gene. The DNA for the CDR3 is TGTGCCGCCGCGGGGGACAGGGATGACACCATATATTTT. Protein product: CAAAGDRDDTIYF.

This clonotype was counted once. The chain is built from TRBV7-2 and TRBJ2-4; D may match TRBD1 or TRBD2 (5 bases each). The DNA end lines up better with TRBJ2-7; the J call may be wrong. This CDR3 contains 15 residues. Germline V gene lookup returns CDR1 SGHTA and CDR2 FQGNSA. This chain's CDR3 is CASSKQGTAPYEQYF. The CDR3 DNA is TGTGCCAGCAGCAAACAAGGGACGGCCCCCTACGAGCAGTACTTC.

This clonotype came up many times. The chain employs TRBV28 and TRBJ2-7; D gene unclear. The V end lost 2 bases, the J end lost 2 bases, and 16 bases lay between the germline ends. CDR1 is MDHEN and CDR2 is SYDVKM in the germline V gene. The CDR3 is 16 amino acids. The CDR3 loop reads CASSLPPGGVTYEQYF. As DNA, the CDR3 is TGTGCCAGCAGTTTACCCCCCGGTGGAGTAACCTACGAGCAGTACTTC. The whole variable domain, filled in from reference TRBV28 and TRBJ2-7, reads DVKVTQSSRYLVKRTGEKVFLECVQDMDHENMFWYRQDPGLGLRLIYFSYDVKMKEKGDIPEGYSVSREKKERFSLILESASTNQTSMYLCASSLPPGGVTYEQYFGPGTRLTVT.

Here the CDR3 DNA reads TGTGCCAGCAGTGTCGGGGCCGGGAGGGATACGCAGTATTTT. Amino acid sequence: CASSVGAGRDTQYF. The gene calls are TRBV2 and TRBJ2-3; 7 bases map to TRBD2. V dropped 4 bases and J dropped 6; count of bases not matched to a gene: 7. CDR1 is SNHLY and CDR2 is FYNNEI in the germline V gene. The CDR3 runs 14 residues.

This clonotype was recorded many times. V and J are TRBV4-1 and TRBJ1-2, with a possible D match to TRBD1 (5 bases). CDR1 is MGHRA and CDR2 is YSYEKL in the germline V gene. CDR3 size: 14 residues. V was cut by 4 bases and J by 5 bases, with 14 bases left in between. CDR3 loop: CASSLTDSGYGYTF. The CDR3 DNA is TGCGCCAGCAGCCTGACAGATTCAGGGTATGGCTACACCTTC.

This clonotype has at least ten counts. This clone may be a read error of a much larger clone one base away. V is TRBV7-2 and J is TRBJ2-5; 13 positions match TRBD2. Trimming at V came to 6 bases and at J to 11 bases, leaving 12 bases not matched to a gene. Germline V gene data show CDR1 as SGHTA and CDR2 as FQGNSA. The CDR3 has 15 amino acids. The chain's CDR3 is CASSLLAGGGNEQYF. In DNA, the CDR3 is TGTGCCAGCAGTCTACTAGCGGGGGGGGGAAATGAGCAGTACTTC.

This sequence joins TRBV29-1 and TRBJ1-5; 7 positions agree with TRBD1. V was pared by 6 bases and J by 2 bases, with 7 bases of the junction left unmatched. The CDR3 length is 14 residues. CDR1 SQVTM and CDR2 ANQGSEA come from the germline V gene. The DNA of the CDR3 is TGCAGCGTGGTAACAGGGGTCGGCAATCAGCCCCAGCATTTT. Translated, it gives CSVVTGVGNQPQHF.

The sample holds a few counts of this clonotype. The genes are TRBV24-1 and TRBJ2-5, with D uncertain. Trimming took 0 bases from V and 2 from J, leaving 6 bases between them. The CDR3 totals 14 residues. Per the germline V gene, CDR1 is KGHDR and CDR2 is SFDVKD. The CDR3 region is CATSDLPRQETQYF. The CDR3 DNA is TGTGCCACCAGTGATTTGCCCCGACAAGAGACCCAGTACTTC.